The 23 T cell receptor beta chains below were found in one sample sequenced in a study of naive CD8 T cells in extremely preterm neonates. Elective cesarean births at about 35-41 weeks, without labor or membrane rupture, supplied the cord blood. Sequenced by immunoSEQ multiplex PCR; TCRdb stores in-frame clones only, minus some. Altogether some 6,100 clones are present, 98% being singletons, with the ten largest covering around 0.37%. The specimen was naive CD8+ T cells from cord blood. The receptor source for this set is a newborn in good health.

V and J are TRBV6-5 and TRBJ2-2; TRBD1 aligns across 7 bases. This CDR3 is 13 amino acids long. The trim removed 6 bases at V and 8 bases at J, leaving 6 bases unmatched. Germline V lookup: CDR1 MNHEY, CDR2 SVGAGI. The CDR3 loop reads CASSTQGLGELFF. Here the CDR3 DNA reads TGTGCCAGCAGCACACAGGGGTTAGGGGAGCTGTTTTTT.

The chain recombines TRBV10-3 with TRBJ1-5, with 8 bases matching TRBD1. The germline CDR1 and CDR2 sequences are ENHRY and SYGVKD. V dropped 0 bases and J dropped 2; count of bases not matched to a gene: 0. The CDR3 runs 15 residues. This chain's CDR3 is CAISESTGGNQPQHF. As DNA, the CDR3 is TGTGCCATCAGTGAGTCGACAGGGGGCAATCAGCCCCAGCATTTT.

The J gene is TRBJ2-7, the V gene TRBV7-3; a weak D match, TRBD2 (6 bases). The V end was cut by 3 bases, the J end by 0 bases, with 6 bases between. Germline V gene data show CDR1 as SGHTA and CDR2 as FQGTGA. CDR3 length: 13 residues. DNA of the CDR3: TGTGCCAGCAGCTTGACTAGCTCCTACGAGCAGTACTTC. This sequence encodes CASSLTSSYEQYF.

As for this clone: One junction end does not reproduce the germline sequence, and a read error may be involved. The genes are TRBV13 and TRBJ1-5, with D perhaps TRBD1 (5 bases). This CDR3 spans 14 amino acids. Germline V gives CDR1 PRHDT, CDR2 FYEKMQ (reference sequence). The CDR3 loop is CASSLGHSNQPQHF. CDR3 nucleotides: TGTGCCAGCAGCCTAGGACATAGCAATCAGCCCCAGCATTTT.

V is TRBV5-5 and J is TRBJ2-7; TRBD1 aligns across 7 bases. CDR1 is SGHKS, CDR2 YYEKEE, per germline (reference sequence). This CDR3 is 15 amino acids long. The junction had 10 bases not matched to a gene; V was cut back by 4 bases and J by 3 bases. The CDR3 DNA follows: TGTGCCAGCAGCCCACAAGGGACAGCCAGCTACGAGCAGTACTTC. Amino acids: CASSPQGTASYEQYF.

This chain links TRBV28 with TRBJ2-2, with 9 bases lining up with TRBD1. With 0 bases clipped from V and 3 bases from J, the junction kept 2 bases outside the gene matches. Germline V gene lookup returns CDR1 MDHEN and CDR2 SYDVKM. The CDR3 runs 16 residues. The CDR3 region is CASSLWGQGYTGELFF. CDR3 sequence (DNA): TGTGCCAGCAGTTTATGGGGACAGGGATACACCGGGGAGCTGTTTTTT.

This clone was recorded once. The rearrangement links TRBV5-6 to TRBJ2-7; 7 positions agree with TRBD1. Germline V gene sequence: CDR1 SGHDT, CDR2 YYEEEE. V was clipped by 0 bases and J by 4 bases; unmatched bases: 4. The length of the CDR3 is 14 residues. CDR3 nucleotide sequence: TGTGCCAGCAGCTTGGAGGGACAGCGATACGAGCAGTACTTC. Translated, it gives CASSLEGQRYEQYF.

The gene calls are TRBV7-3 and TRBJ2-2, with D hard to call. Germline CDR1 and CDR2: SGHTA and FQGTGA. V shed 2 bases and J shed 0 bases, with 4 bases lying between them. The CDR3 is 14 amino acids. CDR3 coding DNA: TGTGCCAGCAGCTTAGACTCGAACACCGGGGAGCTGTTTTTT. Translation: CASSLDSNTGELFF.

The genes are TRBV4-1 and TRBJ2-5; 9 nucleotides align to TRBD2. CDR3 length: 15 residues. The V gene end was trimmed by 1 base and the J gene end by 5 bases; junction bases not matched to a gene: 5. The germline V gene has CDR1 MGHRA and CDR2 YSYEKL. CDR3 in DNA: TGCGCCAGCAGCCAAGGCGGGGGGGCCAGCGAGACCCAGTACTTC. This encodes CASSQGGGASETQYF.

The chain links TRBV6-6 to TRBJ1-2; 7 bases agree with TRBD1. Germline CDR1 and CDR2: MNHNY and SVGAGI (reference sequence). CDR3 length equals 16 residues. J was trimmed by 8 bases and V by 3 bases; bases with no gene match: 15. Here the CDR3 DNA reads TGTGCCAGCAGTTATGGGGGGCCTGAGGGGGCGCTGGGCTACACCTTC. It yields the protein CASSYGGPEGALGYTF.

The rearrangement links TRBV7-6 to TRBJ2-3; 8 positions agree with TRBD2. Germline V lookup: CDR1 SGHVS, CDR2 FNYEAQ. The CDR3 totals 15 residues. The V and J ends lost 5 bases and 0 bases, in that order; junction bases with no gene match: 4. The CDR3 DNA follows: TGTGCCAGCAGCCGCGGGGGGCCTAGCACAGATACGCAGTATTTT. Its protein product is CASSRGGPSTDTQYF.

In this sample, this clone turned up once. In nucleotides, the CDR3 is TGTGCCAGCAGCCTTCGACATAACTATGGCTACACCTTC. This translates into CASSLRHNYGYTF. The V call is TRBV9, the J call TRBJ1-2; no reliable D call. The CDR3 runs 13 residues. The germline V and J ends were trimmed by 4 bases and 1 base, with 8 bases remaining between them. CDR1 and CDR2 from the germline V gene are SGDLS and YYNGEE.

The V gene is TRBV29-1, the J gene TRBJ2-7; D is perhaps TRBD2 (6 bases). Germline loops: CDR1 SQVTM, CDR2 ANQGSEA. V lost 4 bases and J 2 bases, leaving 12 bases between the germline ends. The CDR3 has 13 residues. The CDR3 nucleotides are TGCAGCGTTGGGGGGGACGGACCCTACGAGCAGTACTTC. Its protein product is CSVGGDGPYEQYF.

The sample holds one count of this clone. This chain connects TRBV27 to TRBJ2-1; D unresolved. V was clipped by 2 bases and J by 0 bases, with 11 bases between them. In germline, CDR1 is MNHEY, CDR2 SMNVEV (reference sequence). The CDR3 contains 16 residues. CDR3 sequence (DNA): TGTGCCAGCAGTTTAAGGCCTTGGAGCTCCTACAATGAGCAGTTCTTC. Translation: CASSLRPWSSYNEQFF.

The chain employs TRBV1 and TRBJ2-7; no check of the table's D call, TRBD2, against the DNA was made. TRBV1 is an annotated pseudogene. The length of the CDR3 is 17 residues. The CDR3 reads CTSSQEKEPGARVEQYF. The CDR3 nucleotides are TGCACCAGCAGCCAAGAAAAAGAACCGGGAGCTCGGGTTGAGCAGTACTTC.

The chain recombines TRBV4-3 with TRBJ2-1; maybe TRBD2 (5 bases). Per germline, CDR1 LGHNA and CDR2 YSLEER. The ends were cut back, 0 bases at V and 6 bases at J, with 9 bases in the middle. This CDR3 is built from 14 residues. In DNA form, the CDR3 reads TGCGCCAGCAGCCAAGACGCGGGTTTCAATGAGCAGTTCTTC. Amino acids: CASSQDAGFNEQFF.

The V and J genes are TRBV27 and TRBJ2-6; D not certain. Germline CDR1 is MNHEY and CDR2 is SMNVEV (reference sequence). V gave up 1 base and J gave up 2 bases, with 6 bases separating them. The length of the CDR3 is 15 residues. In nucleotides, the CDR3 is TGTGCCAGCAGTTTATTGGCAGCTGGGGCCAACGTCCTGACTTTC. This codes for CASSLLAAGANVLTF.

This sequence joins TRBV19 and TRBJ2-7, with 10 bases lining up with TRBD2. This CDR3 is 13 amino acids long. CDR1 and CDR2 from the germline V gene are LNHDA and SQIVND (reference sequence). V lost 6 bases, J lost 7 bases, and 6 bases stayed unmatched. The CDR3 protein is CASRPAGGLEQYF. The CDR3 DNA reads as TGTGCCAGTAGGCCAGCGGGAGGGCTTGAGCAGTACTTC.

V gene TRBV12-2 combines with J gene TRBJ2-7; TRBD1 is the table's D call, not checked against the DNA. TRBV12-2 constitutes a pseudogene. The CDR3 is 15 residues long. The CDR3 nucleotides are TGTGCAAGTCGCCTTGGACATTTGGAAATCTACGAGCAGTACTTC. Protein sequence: CASRLGHLEIYEQYF.

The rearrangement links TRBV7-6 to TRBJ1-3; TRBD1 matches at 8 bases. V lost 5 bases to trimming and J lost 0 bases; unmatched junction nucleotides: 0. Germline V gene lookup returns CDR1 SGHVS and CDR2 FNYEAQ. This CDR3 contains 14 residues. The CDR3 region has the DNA TGTGCCAGCAGCACAGGGGGCTCTGGAAACACCATATATTTT. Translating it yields CASSTGGSGNTIYF.

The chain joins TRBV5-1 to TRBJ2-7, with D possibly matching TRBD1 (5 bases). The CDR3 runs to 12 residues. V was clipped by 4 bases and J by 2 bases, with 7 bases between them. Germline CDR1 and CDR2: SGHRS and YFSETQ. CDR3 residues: CASSPGTYEQYF. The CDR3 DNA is TGCGCCAGCAGCCCAGGGACCTACGAGCAGTACTTC.

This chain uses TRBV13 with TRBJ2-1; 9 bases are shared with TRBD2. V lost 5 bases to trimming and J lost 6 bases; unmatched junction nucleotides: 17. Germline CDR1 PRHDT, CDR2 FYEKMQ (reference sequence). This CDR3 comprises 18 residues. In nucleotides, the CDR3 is TGTGCCAGCAGCACTCATGCAAGCGGGAGGAGGTCGGGCAATGAGCAGTTCTTC. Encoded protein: CASSTHASGRRSGNEQFF.

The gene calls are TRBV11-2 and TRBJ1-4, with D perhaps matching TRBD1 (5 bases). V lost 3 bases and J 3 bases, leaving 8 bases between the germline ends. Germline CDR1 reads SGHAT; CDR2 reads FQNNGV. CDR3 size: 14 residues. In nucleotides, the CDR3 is TGTGCCAGCAGCTTCGGGGGGGCTAATGAAAAACTGTTTTTT. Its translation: CASSFGGANEKLFF.